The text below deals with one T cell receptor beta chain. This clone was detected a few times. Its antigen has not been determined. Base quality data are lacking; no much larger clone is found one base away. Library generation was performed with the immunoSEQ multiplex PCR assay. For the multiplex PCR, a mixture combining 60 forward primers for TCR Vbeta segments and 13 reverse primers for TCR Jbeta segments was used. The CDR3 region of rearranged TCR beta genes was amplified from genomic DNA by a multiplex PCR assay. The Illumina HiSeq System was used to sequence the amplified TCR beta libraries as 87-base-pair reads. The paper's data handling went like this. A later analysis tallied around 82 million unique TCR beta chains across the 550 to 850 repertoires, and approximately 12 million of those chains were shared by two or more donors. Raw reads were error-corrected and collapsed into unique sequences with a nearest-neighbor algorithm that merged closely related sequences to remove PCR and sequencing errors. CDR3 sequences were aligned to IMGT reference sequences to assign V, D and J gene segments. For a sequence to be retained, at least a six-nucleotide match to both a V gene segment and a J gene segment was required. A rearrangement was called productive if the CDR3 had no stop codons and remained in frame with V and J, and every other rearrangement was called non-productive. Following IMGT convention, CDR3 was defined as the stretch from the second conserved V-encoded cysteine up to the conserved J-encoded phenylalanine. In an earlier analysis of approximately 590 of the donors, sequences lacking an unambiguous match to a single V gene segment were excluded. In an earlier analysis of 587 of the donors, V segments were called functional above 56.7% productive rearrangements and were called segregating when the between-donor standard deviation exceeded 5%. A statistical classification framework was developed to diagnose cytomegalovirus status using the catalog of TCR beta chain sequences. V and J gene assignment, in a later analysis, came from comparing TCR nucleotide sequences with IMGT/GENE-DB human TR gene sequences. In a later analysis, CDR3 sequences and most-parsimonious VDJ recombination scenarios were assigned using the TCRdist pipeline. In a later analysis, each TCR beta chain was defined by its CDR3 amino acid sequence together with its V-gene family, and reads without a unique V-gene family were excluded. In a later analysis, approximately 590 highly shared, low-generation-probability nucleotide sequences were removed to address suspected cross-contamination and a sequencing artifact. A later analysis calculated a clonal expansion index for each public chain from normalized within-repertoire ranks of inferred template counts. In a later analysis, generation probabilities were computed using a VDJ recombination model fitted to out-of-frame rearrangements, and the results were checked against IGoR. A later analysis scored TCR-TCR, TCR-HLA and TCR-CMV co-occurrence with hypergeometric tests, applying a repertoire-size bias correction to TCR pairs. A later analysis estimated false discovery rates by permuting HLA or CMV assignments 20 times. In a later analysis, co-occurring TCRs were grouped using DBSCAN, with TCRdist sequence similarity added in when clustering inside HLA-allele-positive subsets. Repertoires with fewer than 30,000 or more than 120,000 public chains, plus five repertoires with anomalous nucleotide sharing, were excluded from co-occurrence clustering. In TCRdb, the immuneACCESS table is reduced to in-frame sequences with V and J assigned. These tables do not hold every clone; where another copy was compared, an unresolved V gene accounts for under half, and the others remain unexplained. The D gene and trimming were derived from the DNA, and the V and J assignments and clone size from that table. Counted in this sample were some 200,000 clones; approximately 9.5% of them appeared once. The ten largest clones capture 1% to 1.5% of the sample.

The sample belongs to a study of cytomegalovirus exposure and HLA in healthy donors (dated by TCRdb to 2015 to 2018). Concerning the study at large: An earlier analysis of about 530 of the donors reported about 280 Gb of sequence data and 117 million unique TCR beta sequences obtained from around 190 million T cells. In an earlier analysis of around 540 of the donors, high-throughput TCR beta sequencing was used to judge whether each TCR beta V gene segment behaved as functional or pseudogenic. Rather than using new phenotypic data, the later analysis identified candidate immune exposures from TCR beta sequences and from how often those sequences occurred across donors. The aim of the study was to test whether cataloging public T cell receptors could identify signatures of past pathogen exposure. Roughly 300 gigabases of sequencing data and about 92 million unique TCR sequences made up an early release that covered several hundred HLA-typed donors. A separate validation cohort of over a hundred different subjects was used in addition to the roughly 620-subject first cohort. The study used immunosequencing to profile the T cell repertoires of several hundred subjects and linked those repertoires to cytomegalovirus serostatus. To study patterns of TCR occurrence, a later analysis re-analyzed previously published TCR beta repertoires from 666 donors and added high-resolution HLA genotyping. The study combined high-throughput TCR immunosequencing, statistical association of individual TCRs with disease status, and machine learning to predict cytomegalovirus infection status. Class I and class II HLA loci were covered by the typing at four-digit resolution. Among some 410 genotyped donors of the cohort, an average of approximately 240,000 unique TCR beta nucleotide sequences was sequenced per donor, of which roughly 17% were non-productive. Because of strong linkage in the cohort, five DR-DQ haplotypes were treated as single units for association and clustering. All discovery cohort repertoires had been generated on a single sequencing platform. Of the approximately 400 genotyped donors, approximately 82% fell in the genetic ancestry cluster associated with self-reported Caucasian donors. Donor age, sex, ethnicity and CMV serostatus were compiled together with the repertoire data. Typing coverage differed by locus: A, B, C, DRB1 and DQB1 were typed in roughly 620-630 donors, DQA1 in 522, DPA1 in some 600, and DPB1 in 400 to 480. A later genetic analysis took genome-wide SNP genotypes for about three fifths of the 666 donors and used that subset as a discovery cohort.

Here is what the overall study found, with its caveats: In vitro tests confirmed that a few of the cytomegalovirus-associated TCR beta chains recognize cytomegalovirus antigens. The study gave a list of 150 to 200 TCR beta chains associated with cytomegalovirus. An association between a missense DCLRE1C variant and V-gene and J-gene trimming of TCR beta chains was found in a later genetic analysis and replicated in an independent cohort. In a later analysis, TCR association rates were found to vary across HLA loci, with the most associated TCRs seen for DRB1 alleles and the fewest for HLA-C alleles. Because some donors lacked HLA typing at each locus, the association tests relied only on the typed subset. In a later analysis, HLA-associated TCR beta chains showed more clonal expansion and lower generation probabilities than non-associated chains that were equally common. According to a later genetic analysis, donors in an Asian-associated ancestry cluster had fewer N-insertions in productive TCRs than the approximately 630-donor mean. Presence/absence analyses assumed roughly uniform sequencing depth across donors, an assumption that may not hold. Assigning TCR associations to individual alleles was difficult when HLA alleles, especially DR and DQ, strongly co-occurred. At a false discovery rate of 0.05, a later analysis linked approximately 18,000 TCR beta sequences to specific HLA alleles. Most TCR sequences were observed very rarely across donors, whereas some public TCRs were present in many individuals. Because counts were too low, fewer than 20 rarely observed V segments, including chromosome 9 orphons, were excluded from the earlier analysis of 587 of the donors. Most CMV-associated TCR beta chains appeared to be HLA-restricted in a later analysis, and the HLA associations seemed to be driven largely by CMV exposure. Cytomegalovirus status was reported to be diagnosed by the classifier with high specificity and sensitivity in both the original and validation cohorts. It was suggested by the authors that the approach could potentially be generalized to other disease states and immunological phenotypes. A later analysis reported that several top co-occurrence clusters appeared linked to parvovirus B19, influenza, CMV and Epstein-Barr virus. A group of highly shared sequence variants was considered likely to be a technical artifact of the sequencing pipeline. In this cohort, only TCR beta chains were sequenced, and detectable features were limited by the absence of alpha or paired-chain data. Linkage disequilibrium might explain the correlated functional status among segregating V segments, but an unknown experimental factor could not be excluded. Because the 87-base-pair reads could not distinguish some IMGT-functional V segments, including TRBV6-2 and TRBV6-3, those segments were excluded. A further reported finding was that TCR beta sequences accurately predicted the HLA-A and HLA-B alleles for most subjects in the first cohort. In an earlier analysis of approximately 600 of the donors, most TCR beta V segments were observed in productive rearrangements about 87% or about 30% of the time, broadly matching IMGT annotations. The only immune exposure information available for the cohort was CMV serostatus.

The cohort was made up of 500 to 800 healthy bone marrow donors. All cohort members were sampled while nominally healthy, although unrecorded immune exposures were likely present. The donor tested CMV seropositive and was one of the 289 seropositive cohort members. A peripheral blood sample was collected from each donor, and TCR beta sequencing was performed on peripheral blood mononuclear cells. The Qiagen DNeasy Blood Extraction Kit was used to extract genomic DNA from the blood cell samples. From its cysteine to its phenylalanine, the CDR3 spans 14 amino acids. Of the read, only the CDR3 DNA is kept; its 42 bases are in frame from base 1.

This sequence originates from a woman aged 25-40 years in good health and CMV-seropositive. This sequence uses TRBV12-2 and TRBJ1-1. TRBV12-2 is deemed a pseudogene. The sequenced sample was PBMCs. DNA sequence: TGTGCAAGTCGCTCCCCGGGGAGGAACACTGAAGCTTTCTTT. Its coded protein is CASRSPGRNTEAFF.